This T cell receptor beta chain was documented in a study of blood T cell repertoires in COVID-19. Per germline, CDR1 SGHKS and CDR2 YYEKEE (reference sequence). V lost 4 bases and J lost 0, with 15 bases in between. The CDR3 sequence is 16 residues long. Residents of 24 US areas, aged roughly 18 to 95 years, made up the participants. Repertoires were generated with immunoSEQ multiplex PCR, while TCRdb's copy carries only in-frame clones and drops some. Among a few hundred thousand clones listed, 80% to 90% were seen once. Source material: PBMCs or T cells enriched from blood (not recorded which). This receptor was taken from a woman younger than 30 who had recovered from COVID-19. The rearrangement links TRBV5-5 to TRBJ2-3; tentatively, D is TRBD2 (6 bases). CDR3 residues: CASSRGAGTSTDTQYF. Written as DNA, the CDR3 is TGTGCCAGCAGCCGGGGAGCGGGTACTAGCACAGATACGCAGTATTTT.